The T cell receptor beta chain under discussion was sequenced for a study of T cell repertoires in cytomegalovirus infection. Whole-study results and caveats: CMV-specific HLA-C-restricted TCR beta clonotypes dominated the ex vivo response.

One entry per CDR3 protein results from TCRdb running MiXCR on the reads. The repertoire holds hundreds of thousands of distinct CDR3 sequences, with around a third as singletons. To note about this clonotype: The target antigen is unknown.

The material was cultured PBMCs, obtained from culture after CMV antigen stimulation. The clonotype originates from a human donor in good health (CMV status not recorded). Some clones in this sample may be carry-over from other donors' samples.

The CDR3 DNA reads TGTGCCGGTCGTAGCGGTGATACGCAGTATTTT. Amino acid sequence: CAGRSGDTQYF. The V call is TRBV7-2, the J call TRBJ2-3; D is perhaps TRBD2 (6 bases). The germline V gene has CDR1 SGHTA and CDR2 FQGNSA. Trimming shortened V by 11 bases and J by 6 bases, and 12 bases separated the two germline ends. The CDR3 has 11 amino acids.